The 22 T cell receptor beta chains presented below share a single source sample, sequenced in a study of blood T cell repertoires in COVID-19. Profiled with immunoSEQ multiplex PCR; TCRdb holds only in-frame clones, not every one. The sample holds 400,000 or so clones, around 90% seen once. Sequencing used peripheral blood. The receptors originated from a young man with COVID-19, enrolled during active disease.

This chain links TRBV19 with TRBJ2-2, with D possibly being TRBD1 (6 bases). This CDR3 region has 14 residues. Trimming stripped 6 bases from V and 7 bases from J, with 15 bases between. Germline lookup yields CDR1 LNHDA and CDR2 SQIVND (reference sequence). In DNA form, the CDR3 reads TGTGCCAGTAGGGAAAACAGGGTAATCGGGGAGCTGTTTTTT. The encoded protein is CASRENRVIGELFF.

The chain employs TRBV19 and TRBJ2-5; 8 bases are shared with TRBD1. Losses at the gene ends were 4 bases for V and 1 base for J; bases not matched to a gene: 5. Germline assignment: CDR1 LNHDA and CDR2 SQIVND (reference sequence). This CDR3 region has 15 residues. The CDR3 region is CASSTDRVGQETQYF. DNA of the CDR3: TGTGCCAGTAGTACGGACAGGGTGGGCCAAGAGACCCAGTACTTC.

The rearrangement joins TRBV7-2 to TRBJ2-7; D possibly corresponds to TRBD1 (6 bases). The V gene lost 2 bases and the J gene lost 3 bases, with 14 bases spanning the gap. Germline CDR1 SGHTA, CDR2 FQGNSA. CDR3 length equals 15 residues. The CDR3 region has the DNA TGTGCCAGCAGCTTATCTTTGGGCAGGGGCTACGAGCAGTACTTC. Encoded protein: CASSLSLGRGYEQYF. The full variable domain, rest sourced from reference TRBV7-2 and TRBJ2-7, is GAGVSQSPSNKVTEKGKDVELRCDPISGHTALYWYRQSLGQGLEFLIYFQGNSAPDKSGLPSDRFSAERTGGSVSTLTIQRTQQEDSAVYLCASSLSLGRGYEQYFGPGTRLTVT.

This chain uses TRBV18 with TRBJ2-3; D gene unclear. The germline gives CDR1 KGHSH, CDR2 LQKENI. CDR3 length: 13 amino acids. Trimming shortened V by 0 bases and J by 4 bases, and 5 bases separated the two germline ends. This CDR3 is CASSPPFSDTQYF. The CDR3 DNA reads as TGTGCCAGCTCACCACCCTTCTCAGATACGCAGTATTTT.

V and J are TRBV6-1 and TRBJ2-5; 8 bases line up with TRBD2. This CDR3 region has 16 residues. CDR1 and CDR2 from the germline V gene are MNHNS and SASEGT. With 3 bases clipped from V and 5 bases from J, the junction kept 11 bases outside the gene matches. The CDR3, as DNA: TGTGCCAGCAGTGACAGAGCGGGAGTAGGGGCGGAGACCCAGTACTTC. It translates to CASSDRAGVGAETQYF.

J is TRBJ2-2 and V is TRBV3-1 (or the pseudogene TRBV3-2); perhaps TRBD1 as D (6 bases). Germline V gene sequence: CDR1 LGHDT, CDR2 YNNKEL (reference sequence). Between the trimmed V and J ends, which lost 1 base and 4 bases, there was a span of 13 bases. CDR3 length: 16 amino acids. As DNA, the CDR3 is TGTGCCAGCAGCCAAGTACCTGGGGGCATCACCGGGGAGCTGTTTTTT. Translating it yields CASSQVPGGITGELFF.

This clone occurred a few times. The chain is built from TRBV2 and TRBJ1-3, with D possibly matching TRBD1 (5 bases). The V gene's germline CDR1 is SNHLY and CDR2 FYNNEI. The CDR3 has 15 amino acids. With 3 bases removed from V and 1 base from J, the gap between germline ends came to 10 bases. The CDR3 spells CASSETAISGNTIYF. The CDR3 region has the DNA TGTGCCAGCAGTGAGACAGCCATTTCTGGAAACACCATATATTTT.

This chain links TRBV2 with TRBJ2-7; the D gene is possibly TRBD1 (6 bases). The V end lost 0 bases, the J end lost 5 bases, and 14 bases lay between the germline ends. The germline CDR1 and CDR2 sequences are SNHLY and FYNNEI. This CDR3 is 15 amino acids long. CDR3 DNA: TGTGCCAGCAGTGAAGCGTGGGGGCGCAGGGACGAGCAGTACTTC. Its protein product is CASSEAWGRRDEQYF.

The rearrangement joins TRBV5-4 to TRBJ1-2; TRBD1 aligns across 7 bases. J lost 8 bases, V lost 2 bases, and 15 bases had no gene match. In germline, CDR1 is SGHNT, CDR2 YYREEE (reference sequence). The CDR3 contains 16 residues. CDR3: CASSFPTATGFGGYTF. The CDR3 DNA is TGTGCCAGCAGCTTCCCAACCGCGACAGGGTTTGGAGGCTACACCTTC.

This chain uses TRBV10-3 with TRBJ2-2; 11 positions agree with TRBD1. V dropped 3 bases and J dropped 0; count of bases not matched to a gene: 3. Germline-derived CDR1 and CDR2 are ENHRY and SYGVKD. This CDR3 spans 17 amino acids. Here the CDR3 reads CAISDPGQGANTGELFF. CDR3 DNA sequence: TGTGCCATCAGTGATCCGGGACAGGGGGCGAACACCGGGGAGCTGTTTTTT.

The V gene is TRBV13, the J gene TRBJ2-1; 9 bases map to TRBD2. The CDR3 spans 16 residues. The junction had 10 bases not matched to a gene; V was cut back by 5 bases and J by 5 bases. Germline CDR1 and CDR2: PRHDT and FYEKMQ (reference sequence). DNA for the CDR3: TGTGCCAGCAGCGCCGCCCTAGCGGGACTTAACAATGAGCAGTTCTTC. The encoded protein is CASSAALAGLNNEQFF.

CDR3 loop: CASSLTPHGQGRNEQFF. The CDR3 DNA reads TGCGCCAGCAGCTTAACCCCCCATGGACAGGGCCGCAATGAGCAGTTCTTC. The rearrangement uses TRBV5-1 and TRBJ2-1; 8 positions agree with TRBD1. The CDR3 spans 17 residues. The V segment lost 2 bases and the J segment 6 bases; nucleotides outside the gene matches: 13. Germline V lookup: CDR1 SGHRS, CDR2 YFSETQ.

The CDR3 region has the DNA TGTGCCAGTAAGGACAGGGAGAGGTTGGAGACCCAGTACTTC. This translates into CASKDRERLETQYF. The V gene is TRBV6-5, the J gene TRBJ2-5; 8 bases map to TRBD1. CDR3 size: 14 residues. Germline CDR1 and CDR2: MNHEY and SVGAGI. Germline trimming cut 9 bases from V and 5 bases from J; bases unmatched to any gene: 11.

The V call is TRBV30, the J call TRBJ2-4, with unresolved D. The V end was cut by 0 bases, the J end by 0 bases, with 9 bases between. The CDR3 loop spans 15 amino acids. Looked up from germline, CDR1 is GTSNPN and CDR2 is SVGIG (reference sequence). The CDR3 nucleotides are TGTGCCTGGAGTGTTGGCTCCCTAGCCAAAAACATTCAGTACTTC. Residues: CAWSVGSLAKNIQYF.

This chain links TRBV19 with TRBJ1-3, with D perhaps matching TRBD1 (5 bases). The CDR3 runs to 14 residues. Germline V gene lookup returns CDR1 LNHDA and CDR2 SQIVND (reference sequence). Trimming took 5 bases from V and 3 from J, leaving 11 bases between them. The CDR3 sequence: CASSLRTIGNTIYF. The CDR3 nucleotides read TGTGCCAGTAGTCTCCGGACAATTGGAAACACCATATATTTT.

The CDR3 nucleotides read TGTGCCAGCAAAGGAGAATCGGCCTACGAGCAGTACTTC. This sequence encodes CASKGESAYEQYF. The chain joins TRBV2 to TRBJ2-7; no clear D. With 7 bases removed from V and 2 bases from J, the gap between germline ends came to 12 bases. Looked up from germline, CDR1 is SNHLY and CDR2 is FYNNEI. The CDR3 spans 13 residues.

The V and J genes are TRBV6-5 and TRBJ1-2; no clear D gene. Trimming pared 7 bases from V and 6 bases from J, leaving 21 bases between. CDR1 MNHEY and CDR2 SVGAGI come from the germline V gene. The CDR3 has 15 residues. The CDR3 sequence: CASTTPAGRSNGYTF. CDR3 nucleotide sequence: TGTGCCAGCACCACCCCGGCCGGCAGGTCTAATGGCTACACCTTC.

J is TRBJ2-1 and V is TRBV24-1; D is perhaps TRBD1 (5 bases). Germline values: CDR1 KGHDR, CDR2 SFDVKD. Between the trimmed V and J ends, which lost 2 bases and 5 bases, there was a span of 15 bases. The CDR3 is 16 amino acids. CDR3 sequence: CATSDWGQGVNNEQFF. DNA of the CDR3: TGTGCCACCAGTGATTGGGGCCAGGGTGTCAACAATGAGCAGTTCTTC.

This sequence joins TRBV5-1 and TRBJ2-1; weak D call: TRBD1 (5 bases). This CDR3 contains 13 residues. Germline loops: CDR1 SGHRS, CDR2 YFSETQ. V lost 0 bases to trimming and J lost 5 bases, with 6 bases between them. The CDR3 is CASSLATDNEQFF. DNA of the CDR3: TGCGCCAGCAGCTTGGCGACAGACAATGAGCAGTTCTTC.

The gene calls are TRBV12-3 or TRBV12-4 and TRBJ1-6; D unresolved. Between the trimmed V and J ends, which lost 4 bases and 6 bases, there was a span of 7 bases. The length of the CDR3 is 13 residues. This CDR3 is CASSYEVNSPLHF. CDR3 nucleotides: TGTGCCAGCAGTTACGAGGTTAATTCACCCCTCCACTTT.

CDR3 sequence reads: CSVPRDSQAFF. The CDR3 DNA sequence: TGCAGCGTCCCCCGGGACAGTCAAGCTTTCTTT. The V call is TRBV29-1, the J call TRBJ1-1; TRBD1 aligns across 7 bases. The germline V gene encodes CDR1 SQVTM and CDR2 ANQGSEA. The CDR3 is 11 residues long. The J segment lost 9 bases and the V segment lost 6 bases, leaving 7 bases of the junction unmatched.

The rearrangement links TRBV7-6 to TRBJ2-2; no clear D. The CDR3 is 14 amino acids. The V end lost 5 bases, the J end lost 1 base, and 8 bases lay between the germline ends. The germline V gene encodes CDR1 SGHVS and CDR2 FNYEAQ. The CDR3 DNA reads as TGTGCCAGCAGCCCTGCACTGAACACCGGGGAGCTGTTTTTT. As protein: CASSPALNTGELFF.